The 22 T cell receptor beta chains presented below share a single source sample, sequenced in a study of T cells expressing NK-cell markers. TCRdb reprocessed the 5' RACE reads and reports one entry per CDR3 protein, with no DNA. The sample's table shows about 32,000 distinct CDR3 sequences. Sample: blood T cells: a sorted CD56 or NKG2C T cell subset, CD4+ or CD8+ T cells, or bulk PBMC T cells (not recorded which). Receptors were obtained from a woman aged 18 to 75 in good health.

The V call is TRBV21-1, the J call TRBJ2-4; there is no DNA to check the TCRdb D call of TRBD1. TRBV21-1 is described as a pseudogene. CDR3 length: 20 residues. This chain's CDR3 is CASSKAPAGSPHLAKNIQYF.

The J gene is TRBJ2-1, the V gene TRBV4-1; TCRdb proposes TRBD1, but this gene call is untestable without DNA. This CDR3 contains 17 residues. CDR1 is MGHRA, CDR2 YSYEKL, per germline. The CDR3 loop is CASSHFPGQGSYNEQFF.

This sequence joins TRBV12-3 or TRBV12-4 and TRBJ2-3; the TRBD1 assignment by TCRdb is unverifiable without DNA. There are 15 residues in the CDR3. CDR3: CASSYDRGGSDTQYF.

The CDR3 sequence: CASSLSGLAGGNEQFF. The chain is built from TRBV5-1 and TRBJ2-1; without DNA, the TCRdb call of TRBD2 cannot be checked. Germline V gene lookup returns CDR1 SGHRS and CDR2 YFSETQ. The CDR3 contains 16 residues.

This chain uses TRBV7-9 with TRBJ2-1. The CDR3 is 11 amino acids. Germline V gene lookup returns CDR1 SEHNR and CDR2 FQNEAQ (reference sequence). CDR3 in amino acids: CASSFSGEQFF. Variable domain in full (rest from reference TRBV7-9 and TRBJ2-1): DTGVSQNPRHKITKRGQNVTFRCDPISEHNRLYWYRQTLGQGPEFLTYFQNEAQLEKSRLLSDRFSAERPKGSFSTLEIQRTEQGDSAMYLCASSFSGEQFFGPGTRLTVL.

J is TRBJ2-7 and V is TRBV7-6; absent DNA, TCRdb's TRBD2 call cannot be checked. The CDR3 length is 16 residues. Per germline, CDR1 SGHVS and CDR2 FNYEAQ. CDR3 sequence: CASSLEVEGPYYEQYF.

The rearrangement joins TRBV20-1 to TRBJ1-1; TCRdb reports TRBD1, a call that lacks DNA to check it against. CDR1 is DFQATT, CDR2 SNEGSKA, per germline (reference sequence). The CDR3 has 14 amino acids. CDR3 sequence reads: CSARGVLGDTEAFF.

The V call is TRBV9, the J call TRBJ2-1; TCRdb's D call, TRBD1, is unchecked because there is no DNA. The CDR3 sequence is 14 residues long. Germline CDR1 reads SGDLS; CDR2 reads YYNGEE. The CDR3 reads CASNGGTRVNEQFF.

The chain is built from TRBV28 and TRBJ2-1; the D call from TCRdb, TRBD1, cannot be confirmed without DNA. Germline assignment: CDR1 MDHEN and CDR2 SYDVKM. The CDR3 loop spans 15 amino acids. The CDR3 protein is CASSSTDRVRNEQFF.

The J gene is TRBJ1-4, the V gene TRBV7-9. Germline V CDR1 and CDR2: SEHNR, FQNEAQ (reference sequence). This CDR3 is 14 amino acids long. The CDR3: CASSPWEGTEKLFF.

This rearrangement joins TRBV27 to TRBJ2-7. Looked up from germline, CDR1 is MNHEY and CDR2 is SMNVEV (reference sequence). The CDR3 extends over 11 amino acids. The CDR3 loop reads CASSPSDEQYF.

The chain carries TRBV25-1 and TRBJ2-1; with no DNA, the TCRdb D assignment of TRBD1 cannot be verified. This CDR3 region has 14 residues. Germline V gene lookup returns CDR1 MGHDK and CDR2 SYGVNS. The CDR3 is CASSGIGQYNEQFF.

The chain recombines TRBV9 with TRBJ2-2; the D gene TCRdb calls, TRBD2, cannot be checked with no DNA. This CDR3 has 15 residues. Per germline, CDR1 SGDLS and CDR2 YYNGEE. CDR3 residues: CASSVGKRPTGELFF.

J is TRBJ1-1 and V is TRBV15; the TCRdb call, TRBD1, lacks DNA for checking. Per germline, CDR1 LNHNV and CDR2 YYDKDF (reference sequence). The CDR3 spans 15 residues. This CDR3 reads CATSTDRGLNTEAFF.

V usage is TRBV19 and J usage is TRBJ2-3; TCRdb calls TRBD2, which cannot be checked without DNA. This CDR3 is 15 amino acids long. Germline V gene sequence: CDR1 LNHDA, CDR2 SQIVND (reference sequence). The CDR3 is CASSITQRVADTQYF.

The CDR3 sequence is CASSPRHGHEQYF. The chain carries TRBV7-9 and TRBJ2-7. This CDR3 has 13 residues. The germline CDR1 and CDR2 sequences are SEHNR and FQNEAQ (reference sequence).

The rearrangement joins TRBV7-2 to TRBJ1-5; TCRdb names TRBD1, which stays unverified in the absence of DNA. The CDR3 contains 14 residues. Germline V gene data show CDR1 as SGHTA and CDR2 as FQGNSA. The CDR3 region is CASSPTGTTQPQHF. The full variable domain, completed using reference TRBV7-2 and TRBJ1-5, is GAGVSQSPSNKVTEKGKDVELRCDPISGHTALYWYRQSLGQGLEFLIYFQGNSAPDKSGLPSDRFSAERTGGSVSTLTIQRTQQEDSAVYLCASSPTGTTQPQHFGDGTRLSIL.

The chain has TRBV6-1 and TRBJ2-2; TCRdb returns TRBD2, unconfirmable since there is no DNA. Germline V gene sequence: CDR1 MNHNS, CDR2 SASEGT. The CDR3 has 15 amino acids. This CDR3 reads CASSEGTSSTGELFF.

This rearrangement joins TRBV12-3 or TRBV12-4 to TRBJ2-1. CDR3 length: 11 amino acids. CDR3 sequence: CASSFAGQQFF.

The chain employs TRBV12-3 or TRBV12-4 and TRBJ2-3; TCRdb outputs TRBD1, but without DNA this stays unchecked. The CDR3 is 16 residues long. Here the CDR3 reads CASSPGGEGGTDTQYF.

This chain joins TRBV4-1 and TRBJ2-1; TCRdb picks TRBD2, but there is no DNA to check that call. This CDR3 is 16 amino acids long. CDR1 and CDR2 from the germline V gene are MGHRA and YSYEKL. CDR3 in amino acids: CASSPKAGGGYNEQFF.

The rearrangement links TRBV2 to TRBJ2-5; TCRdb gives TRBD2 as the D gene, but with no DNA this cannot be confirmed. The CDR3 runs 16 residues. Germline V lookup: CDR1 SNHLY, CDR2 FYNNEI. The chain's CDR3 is CASSATGLAVKETQYF.